Shown below are 18 T cell receptor beta chains from a single sample sequenced in a study of blood T cell repertoires in COVID-19. Method: immunoSEQ multiplex PCR; TCRdb's copy keeps in-frame clones and lacks some. The sample has about 120,000 clones, roughly nine tenths seen once. The specimen sequenced was peripheral blood. These receptors originate from a man between 50 and 59 years old with active COVID-19.

This clone was counted a few times. The chain has TRBV28 and TRBJ1-1; 7 positions match TRBD1. CDR3 length equals 16 residues. The ends lost 3 bases at V and 1 base at J; junction bases unmatched: 8. The germline V gene encodes CDR1 MDHEN and CDR2 SYDVKM. The chain's CDR3 is CASSFRDRLGNTEAFF. For the CDR3, the DNA is TGTGCCAGCAGTTTCCGGGACAGACTGGGGAACACTGAAGCTTTCTTT.

The chain employs TRBV7-6 and TRBJ2-3; tentative D call: TRBD1 (6 bases). The V end lost 5 bases, the J end lost 1 base, and 13 bases lay between the germline ends. CDR1 is SGHVS, CDR2 FNYEAQ, per germline. The CDR3 is 15 residues long. This CDR3 reads CASSLQGDRTDTQYF. The DNA of the CDR3 is TGTGCCAGCAGCCTACAGGGCGACCGCACAGATACGCAGTATTTT.

CDR3 nucleotides: TGTGCCAGCGGTGGTCGGGAATCCTACAATGAGCAGTTCTTC. Amino acid sequence: CASGGRESYNEQFF. V gene TRBV7-9 combines with J gene TRBJ2-1; a possible D gene is TRBD2 (5 bases). Germline lookup yields CDR1 SEHNR and CDR2 FQNEAQ (reference sequence). The V and J ends lost 8 bases and 1 base respectively, with 12 bases between them. CDR3 length: 14 residues.

The DNA for the CDR3 is TGCAGCGTAACTGTGACTAGCGGGGGCGGAGATACGCAGTATTTT. It codes for CSVTVTSGGGDTQYF. The chain joins TRBV29-1 to TRBJ2-3; 12 bases agree with TRBD2. J gave up 5 bases and V 6 bases, and 9 bases lay outside the gene matches. This CDR3 is built from 15 residues. Germline lookup yields CDR1 SQVTM and CDR2 ANQGSEA.

The V call is TRBV24-1, the J call TRBJ2-3; perhaps TRBD1 as D (6 bases). This CDR3 region has 16 residues. Trimming cost V 4 bases and J 0 bases, with 13 bases left between them. CDR1 and CDR2 from the germline V gene are KGHDR and SFDVKD. This chain's CDR3 is CATSDTGSPSTDTQYF. CDR3 in DNA: TGTGCCACCAGTGACACAGGGTCCCCTAGCACAGATACGCAGTATTTT.

Details on this clone: Its ends do not fully match the called genes, so a read error is possible. The rearrangement links TRBV24-1 to TRBJ2-7; 7 bases are a match to TRBD1. The CDR3 is 14 residues long. Germline V lookup: CDR1 KGHDR, CDR2 SFDVKD. The CDR3 reads CATSDPGQSYGQYF. CDR3 DNA: TGTGCCACCAGTGACCCGGGACAGTCGTACGGGCAGTACTTC.

The chain is built from TRBV12-3 or TRBV12-4 and TRBJ1-5; D ambiguous. This CDR3 is 13 amino acids long. The germline V and J ends were trimmed by 6 bases and 4 bases, with 10 bases remaining between them. This chain's CDR3 is CASRPGGNQPQHF. The DNA of the CDR3 is TGTGCCAGCAGACCAGGAGGTAATCAGCCCCAGCATTTT.

This chain connects TRBV5-6 to TRBJ2-3; 10 bases match TRBD1. The CDR3 consists of 16 residues. With V trimmed by 4 bases and J by 3 bases, 8 bases remained unmatched. The germline V gene encodes CDR1 SGHDT and CDR2 YYEEEE. The CDR3 DNA reads TGTGCCAGCAGCCGGGGGGACAGGGGAAGAACAGATACGCAGTATTTT. Its protein is CASSRGDRGRTDTQYF. Using reference TRBV5-6 and TRBJ2-3 for the parts outside the CDR3, the full variable domain is DAGVTQSPTHLIKTRGQQVTLRCSPKSGHDTVSWYQQALGQGPQFIFQYYEEEERQRGNFPDRFSGHQFPNYSSELNVNALLLGDSALYLCASSRGDRGRTDTQYFGPGTRLTVL.

In its sample, this clone was seen once. The rearrangement uses TRBV9 and TRBJ2-3; possibly TRBD2 for D (5 bases). Trimming removed 7 bases at V and 0 bases at J, with 12 bases between. CDR1 is SGDLS and CDR2 is YYNGEE in the germline V gene. This CDR3 has 14 residues. The CDR3 bases are TGTGCCAGCGGATCAAGGGAGAGCACAGATACGCAGTATTTT. Its translation: CASGSRESTDTQYF. The whole variable domain, filled in from reference TRBV9 and TRBJ2-3, reads DSGVTQTPKHLITATGQRVTLRCSPRSGDLSVYWYQQSLDQGLQFLIQYYNGEERAKGNILERFSAQQFPDLHSELNLSSLELGDSALYFCASGSRESTDTQYFGPGTRLTVL.

This chain links TRBV11-2 with TRBJ2-7, with TRBD1 matching 10 bases. CDR1 and CDR2 (germline): SGHAT, FQNNGV. Germline trimming cut 8 bases from V and 6 bases from J; bases unmatched to any gene: 4. The CDR3 runs to 12 residues. Written as DNA, the CDR3 is TGTGCCAGCTTGGGACAGGGGCTCGAGCAGTACTTC. Translation gives CASLGQGLEQYF.

This CDR3 is CATSREADSGANVLTF. CDR3 DNA: TGTGCCACCAGCAGAGAAGCGGACTCTGGGGCCAACGTCCTGACTTTC. V usage is TRBV15 and J usage is TRBJ2-6, with a possible D match to TRBD2 (5 bases). The V end was cut by 0 bases, the J end by 0 bases, with 6 bases between. Germline CDR1 LNHNV, CDR2 YYDKDF (reference sequence). The CDR3 has 16 amino acids.

This sequence joins TRBV7-3 and TRBJ2-3; 11 positions match TRBD2. The V and J ends lost 5 bases and 6 bases, in that order; junction bases with no gene match: 13. The germline V gene has CDR1 SGHTA and CDR2 FQGTGA. The CDR3 consists of 17 residues. CDR3 DNA: TGTGCCAGCAGCCGAGGGGCCCTAGCGGGGGGCCGGGATACGCAGTATTTT. Residues: CASSRGALAGGRDTQYF.

The V and J genes are TRBV30 and TRBJ1-3; no firm D call. Looked up from germline, CDR1 is GTSNPN and CDR2 is SVGIG (reference sequence). With 7 bases removed from V and 0 bases from J, the gap between germline ends came to 16 bases. CDR3 length: 15 amino acids. CDR3 nucleotide sequence: TGTGCCTTCCGGCGGCAGTCCATCTCTGGAAACACCATATATTTT. It encodes CAFRRQSISGNTIYF.

V gene TRBV2 combines with J gene TRBJ2-6; TRBD2 agrees at 7 bases. CDR3 length: 16 residues. CDR1 and CDR2 (germline): SNHLY, FYNNEI. V lost 6 bases and J lost 2; bases outside the gene matches: 7. CDR3 in DNA: TGTGCCAGCAGCGCCCGGGGGGTTCCTGGGGCCAACGTCCTGACTTTC. Translation: CASSARGVPGANVLTF. The full variable domain, in which reference TRBV2 and TRBJ2-6 provide the parts outside the CDR3, is EPEVTQTPSHQVTQMGQEVILRCVPISNHLYFYWYRQILGQKVEFLVSFYNNEISEKSEIFDDQFSVERPDGSNFTLKIRSTKLEDSAMYFCASSARGVPGANVLTFGAGSRLTVL.

In its sample, this clone was seen once. For the CDR3, the DNA is TGTGCCAGCTCACCACTCACTCGAGGAGCAGATACGCAGTATTTT. This codes for CASSPLTRGADTQYF. The gene calls are TRBV18 and TRBJ2-3; no reliable D call. The CDR3 has 15 residues. V gave up 1 base and J gave up 4 bases, with 12 bases separating them. CDR1 and CDR2 (germline): KGHSH, LQKENI.

The V call is TRBV19, the J call TRBJ2-1; 7 bases are a match to TRBD2. Germline values: CDR1 LNHDA, CDR2 SQIVND (reference sequence). The V and J ends lost 4 bases and 0 bases, in that order; junction bases with no gene match: 6. The CDR3 totals 16 residues. CDR3 DNA sequence: TGTGCCAGTAGTACCCGGGAGGCTAGCTCCTACAATGAGCAGTTCTTC. Protein sequence: CASSTREASSYNEQFF.

The chain carries TRBV4-2 and TRBJ1-5, with D hard to call. V was clipped by 3 bases and J by 2 bases, with 11 bases between them. The CDR3 is 15 residues long. CDR1 and CDR2 from the germline V gene are LGHNA and YNFKEQ. CDR3 nucleotide sequence: TGTGCCAGCAGCCAGGCGGTCTCGGGCAATCAGCCCCAGCATTTT. Its protein is CASSQAVSGNQPQHF.

This clone has only a few counts. For the CDR3, the DNA is TGTGCCAGCAGTTCCCCACTAGCGGGGGGGCCGGGGGAGCAGTTCTTC. Protein product: CASSSPLAGGPGEQFF. V usage is TRBV6-5 and J usage is TRBJ2-1, with TRBD2 matching over 13 bases. Germline assignment: CDR1 MNHEY and CDR2 SVGAGI. The CDR3 length is 16 residues. The junction had 10 bases not matched to a gene; V was cut back by 4 bases and J by 10 bases.